The TCR beta chain under discussion was sequenced for a study of neurological immune-mediated disorders. Study-wide findings and caveats: HTLV-1-associated myelopathy had the most TCR clonal expansion, while multiple sclerosis had the least, a level that fell below healthy controls. Expanded clones shared no CDR3 amino acid sequences across subjects, suggesting private repertoires in all groups.

The cDNA came from 5'RACE, which used 10-nucleotide random UMIs. TCRdb ran MiXCR on the 5' RACE reads and lists one entry per CDR3 protein. Of roughly 45,000 distinct CDR3 sequences listed, approximately 2.8% are singletons. This CDR3 comprises 17 residues. V lost 0 bases, J lost 1 base, and 8 bases stayed unmatched. The germline V gene encodes CDR1 DFQATT and CDR2 SNEGSKA (reference sequence). This clonotype showed up many times. The antigen remains unidentified. Unsorted libraries were generated from 2 million PBMCs. These cells had been stored in RNAlater at -80 C. The gene calls are TRBV20-1 and TRBJ2-1; 8 bases are shared with TRBD2. The sequence was collected from a woman in her forties or fifties with multiple sclerosis. Sequenced material: PBMCs. Here the CDR3 reads CSARDLGGRISYNEQFF. DNA for the CDR3: TGCAGTGCTAGAGATCTGGGCGGGAGGATATCCTACAATGAGCAGTTCTTC.